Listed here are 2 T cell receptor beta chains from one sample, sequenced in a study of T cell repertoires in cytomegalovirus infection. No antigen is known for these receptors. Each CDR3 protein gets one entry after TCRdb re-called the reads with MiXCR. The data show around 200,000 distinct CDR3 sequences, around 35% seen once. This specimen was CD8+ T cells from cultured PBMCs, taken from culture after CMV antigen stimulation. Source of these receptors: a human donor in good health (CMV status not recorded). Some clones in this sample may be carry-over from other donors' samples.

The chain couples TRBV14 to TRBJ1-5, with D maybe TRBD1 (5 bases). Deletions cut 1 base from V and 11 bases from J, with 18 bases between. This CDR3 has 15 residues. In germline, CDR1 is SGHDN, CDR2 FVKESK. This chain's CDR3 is CASSQGFPGRISQHF. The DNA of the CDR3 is TGTGCCAGCAGCCAAGGGTTTCCAGGGCGGATTTCCCAGCATTTT.

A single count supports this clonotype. This CDR3 is CSASADTGELFF. The CDR3 nucleotides are TGCAGTGCTAGCGCCGACACCGGGGAGCTGTTTTTT. The genes are TRBV20-1 and TRBJ2-2; D call uncertain. V was cut by 3 bases and J by 3 bases, with 5 bases left in between. The CDR3 consists of 12 residues. Germline V gene data show CDR1 as DFQATT and CDR2 as SNEGSKA (reference sequence).